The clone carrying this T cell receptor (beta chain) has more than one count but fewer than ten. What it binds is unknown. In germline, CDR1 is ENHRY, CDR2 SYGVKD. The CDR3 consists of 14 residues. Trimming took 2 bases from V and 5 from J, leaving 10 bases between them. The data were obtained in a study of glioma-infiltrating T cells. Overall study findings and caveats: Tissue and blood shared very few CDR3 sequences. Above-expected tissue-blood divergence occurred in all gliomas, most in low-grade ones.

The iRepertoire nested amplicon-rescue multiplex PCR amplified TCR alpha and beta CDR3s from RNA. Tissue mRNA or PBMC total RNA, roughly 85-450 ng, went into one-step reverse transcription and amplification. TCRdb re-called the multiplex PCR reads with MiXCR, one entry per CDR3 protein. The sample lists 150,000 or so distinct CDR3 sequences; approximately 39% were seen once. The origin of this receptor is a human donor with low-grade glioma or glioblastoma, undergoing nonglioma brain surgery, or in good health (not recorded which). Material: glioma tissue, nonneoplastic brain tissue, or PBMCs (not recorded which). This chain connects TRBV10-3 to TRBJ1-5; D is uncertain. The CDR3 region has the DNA TGTGCCATCAGTGAGGGTGAGGGAGATCAGCCCCAGCATTTT. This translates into CAISEGEGDQPQHF.